This T cell receptor beta chain was obtained from a study of tumor-infiltrating lymphocytes in primary liver carcinoma (dated by TCRdb to about 2017). Regarding the research as a whole: Four or five patients with histopathologically diagnosed primary liver carcinoma underwent surgical resection in China between 2015 and early 2016. The five patients had tumors staged T1-T3 N0M0, with maximum diameters ranging from roughly 4 to 10 cm. TCRbeta repertoire sequencing, expression microarrays and whole-exome sequencing were combined in the study across five regions of each liver tumor, with adjacent normal tissue and blood also included. A total of 35 specimens from 5 patients went through TCRbeta repertoire sequencing, namely 25 tumor regions, 5 adjacent noncancerous liver tissues and 5 peripheral blood samples. The five patients, three men and two women aged 30 to 69 years, had hepatocellular carcinoma (four) or combined HCC and intrahepatic cholangiocarcinoma (one). Each sample produced about 3.5 to 7.13 million productive TCRbeta reads, and read depth showed no significant difference between tissue types. High reproducibility was observed for the technical replicate repertoires, with mean shared-clone rates approximately 0.9 and correlation coefficients above 0.95.

What the authors observed across the whole study: Pairs of tumor regions showed greater repertoire overlap (mean about 36%) than tumor-adjacent pairs (approximately 17%) or tumor-blood pairs (approximately 15%), which is consistent with antigen-driven expansion. Only the TCR beta chain was sequenced, so true repertoire diversity is likely underestimated because unpaired alpha chains were not captured. The top 250 clones accounted for a significantly greater share of the repertoire in tumors than in blood (p = 0.039). Comparison of CD4+ and CD8+ T cell repertoires was precluded by the use of bulk unsorted samples. The study included only a few patients, and the authors note findings should be validated in a larger study.

TRIzol reagent was used to extract blood RNA from unsorted whole blood, while the DNeasy Blood & Tissue kit provided the germline DNA. Patients had chronic HBV infection and were treatment-naive at sampling. Before surgery, approximately 4 milliliters of peripheral blood were collected into K2EDTA tubes. This clonotype was detected a few times. Its recognized antigen is unknown. No per-base quality is available; no much larger clone lies one base away. V loses 4 bases at its end and J loses 5 bases; junction bases beyond the gene matches: 8. As encoded in the germline V gene (reference sequence), CDR1 is SGHKS while CDR2 is YYEKEE. The CDR3, cysteine through phenylalanine, is 14 amino acids long. The entry retains the CDR3 DNA only, 42 bases that are in frame from base 1. Using a constant-region primer and ProtoScript II reverse transcriptase, TCRbeta-specific cDNA was reverse-transcribed from 450 to 650 ng total RNA. The TCRbeta libraries were prepared through three rounds of nested multiplex PCR following a slightly modified ARM-PCR procedure. Multiplex TRBV1-TRBV30 forward primers and a Cbeta reverse primer were used in the first two PCR rounds, each of which was run for 10 cycles. Sample barcodes and Illumina adapters were added in a final 25-cycle PCR with Deep VentR polymerase. Before sequencing, amplicons between 200 and 500 bp were purified from gel using a QIAquick gel extraction kit. TCRbeta amplicons were sequenced on an Illumina HiSeq 2500 with 250-bp paired-end reads. The paper's data handling went like this. Trimmomatic v0.33 was used to quality-trim the reads, and FLASH v1.2.11 was used to merge paired reads so that full CDR3 sequences could be recovered. MiGEC v1.2.1b assigned V, D and J germline segments to the rearranged TCRbeta sequences. VDJtools v1.0.0 computed clonotype statistics and Shannon-Wiener diversity indices. Except for diversity analysis, only each sample's 250 most abundant clonotypes were used in subsequent analyses to reduce sampling bias. Clones were called with MiXCR by TCRdb after fastp trimmed the public reads at Q25, and only in-frame beta chains were retained. Duplicate CDR3 protein sequences are folded into a single record with the most common DNA and genes. The V and J calls and clone size come from TCRdb's table, not from the authors' own analysis. This sample holds about 180,000 distinct CDR3 sequences; less than 65% were observed only once. The leading ten clones occupy approximately 67% of the sample.

The clonotype was recovered from a man in his forties with primary liver carcinoma and hepatitis B virus infection. The source material was peripheral blood. Recombination joined TRBV5-5 with TRBJ1-2; the central 7 bases match TRBD1. The bases read TGTGCCAGCAGCCTCTGGACAGGATCGTATGGCTACACCTTC. This codes for CASSLWTGSYGYTF.